The 12 T cell receptor beta chains below were found in one sample sequenced in a study of blood T cells in healthy people across ages. Primed by a sample-barcoded 5' primer and a J-beta primer mix, a second PCR proceeded for about 6 to 11 cycles. One entry per CDR3 protein, called by TCRdb with MiXCR from the 5' RACE reads. The sample holds approximately 800,000 distinct CDR3 sequences; around a quarter are singletons and the top ten take over 2.5%. These data were also reused for a study on T cells of mothers and their children.

The sample comprised blood. The receptors were sampled from a boy under 18 in good health.

This clonotype came up a few times. The V call is TRBV28, the J call TRBJ2-7; D tentatively fits TRBD1 or TRBD2 (6 bases each). CDR1 and CDR2 (germline): MDHEN, SYDVKM. CDR3 length equals 14 residues. Deletions cut 10 bases from V and 1 base from J, with 17 bases between. CDR3 nucleotide sequence: TGTGCCAAGCCCGGGAGACAGGAGTCCTACGAGCAGTACTTC. Translated, it gives CAKPGRQESYEQYF.

This clonotype occurred a few times. The rearrangement joins TRBV29-1 to TRBJ1-2; the match to TRBD1 covers 8 bases. CDR3 size: 14 residues. The V gene's germline CDR1 is SQVTM and CDR2 ANQGSEA. V dropped 7 bases and J dropped 5; count of bases not matched to a gene: 12. In nucleotides, the CDR3 is TGCAGCGCATCTCTCCAAGACAGGGGTTATGGCTACACCTTC. This gives the protein CSASLQDRGYGYTF.

This clonotype was seen a single time. V is TRBV27 and J is TRBJ1-4, with D tentatively TRBD1 (6 bases). There are 15 residues in the CDR3. CDR1 is MNHEY and CDR2 is SMNVEV in the germline V gene (reference sequence). V shed 2 bases and J shed 6 bases, with 13 bases lying between them. The CDR3 region has the DNA TGTGCCAGCAGTTTAATCGAACCAGGGGATGAAAAACTGTTTTTT. This gives the protein CASSLIEPGDEKLFF.

This chain links TRBV29-1 with TRBJ1-2, with TRBD1 as a possible D gene (5 bases). Per germline, CDR1 SQVTM and CDR2 ANQGSEA. The CDR3 runs 11 residues. V gave up 4 bases and J gave up 4 bases, with 7 bases separating them. CDR3 DNA sequence: TGCAGCGTTGGGACACGCTATGGCTACACCTTC. Translating it yields CSVGTRYGYTF.

The V call is TRBV7-9, the J call TRBJ2-5, with 10 bases lining up with TRBD2. V trimming: 3 bases; J trimming: 5 bases; junction bases outside the gene matches: 12. The CDR3 sequence is 17 residues long. Germline V gives CDR1 SEHNR, CDR2 FQNEAQ (reference sequence). As DNA, the CDR3 is TGTGCCAGCAGCTTGGCTAGCGGGGGCATGGGTGAGGAGACCCAGTACTTC. It translates to CASSLASGGMGEETQYF.

The rearrangement links TRBV6-5 to TRBJ1-3, with D possibly being TRBD1 (5 bases). Trimming cost V 6 bases and J 0 bases, with 12 bases left between them. The germline V gene encodes CDR1 MNHEY and CDR2 SVGAGI. The CDR3 totals 15 residues. CDR3 protein: CASSPSGISGNTIYF. The CDR3, as DNA: TGTGCCAGCAGCCCTTCAGGGATCTCTGGAAACACCATATATTTT.

This clonotype has a handful of counts. The CDR3 DNA reads TGTGCCAGCAGTTACTTACAAAGGGGTTCTAATGAAAAACTGTTTTTT. Residues: CASSYLQRGSNEKLFF. This sequence joins TRBV6-5 and TRBJ1-4; a possible D gene is TRBD1 (5 bases). The CDR3 loop spans 16 amino acids. CDR1 MNHEY and CDR2 SVGAGI come from the germline V gene. The ends were cut back, 1 base at V and 3 bases at J, with 12 bases in the middle.

The CDR3 sequence is CASSSGDVEKLFF. In DNA, the CDR3 is TGTGCCAGTAGCTCCGGGGACGTCGAAAAACTGTTTTTT. The gene calls are TRBV19 and TRBJ1-4; D might be TRBD1 (5 bases). The CDR3 loop spans 13 amino acids. The germline V gene has CDR1 LNHDA and CDR2 SQIVND (reference sequence). V shed 6 bases and J shed 8 bases, with 13 bases lying between them.

This clonotype was counted between two and nine times. This chain connects TRBV10-1 to TRBJ2-1; tentatively, D is TRBD1 or TRBD2 (5 bases each). The germline V gene has CDR1 WNHNN and CDR2 SYGVQD (reference sequence). The CDR3 runs to 14 residues. Trimming removed 7 bases from V and 9 bases from J, with 19 bases in between. This CDR3 is CASTARAGSGEQFF. The CDR3 DNA is TGCGCCAGCACAGCCAGGGCGGGTTCGGGTGAGCAGTTCTTC.

This clonotype came up a few times. J is TRBJ1-1 and V is TRBV14, with D hard to call. Trimming removed 5 bases from V and 3 bases from J, with 16 bases in between. CDR3 length: 15 amino acids. CDR1 and CDR2 (germline): SGHDN, FVKESK. The chain's CDR3 is CASSVSTVLDTEAFF. CDR3 DNA: TGTGCCAGCAGCGTAAGCACAGTGCTCGACACTGAAGCTTTCTTT.

This clonotype has just a few counts. The chain uses TRBV6-5 and TRBJ2-1; 8 bases are a match to TRBD2. The CDR3 consists of 14 residues. CDR1 and CDR2 from the germline V gene are MNHEY and SVGAGI. Trimming removed 0 bases from V and 6 bases from J; junction bases left unmatched: 1. CDR3 coding DNA: TGTGCCAGCAGTTACTCTGCGGGGGGCAATGAGCAGTTCTTC. It encodes CASSYSAGGNEQFF.

The rearrangement links TRBV20-1 to TRBJ1-1, with D perhaps TRBD1 (5 bases). CDR3 length: 14 residues. V lost 2 bases and J lost 4, with 14 bases in between. CDR1 DFQATT and CDR2 SNEGSKA come from the germline V gene (reference sequence). CDR3 in amino acids: CSARSGNVFTEAFF. The CDR3 DNA reads TGCAGTGCTAGATCAGGGAATGTTTTCACTGAAGCTTTCTTT.